The sequence of this T cell receptor (beta chain) was determined in a study of tissue T cells after allogeneic stem cell transplantation. Assay used: immunoSEQ multiplex PCR; TCRdb lists only in-frame clones, some missing. The sample has about 21,000 clones, approximately 69% seen once. In its sample, this clone was seen a few times. Germline and genes here are mouse. This receptor was obtained from a female BALB/c mouse in good health. Strain MHC haplotype: H2-d. The sample comprised blood.

CDR3 DNA (partial): TGTGCCAGCAGCCACCGGGACAGGGGGGGTGAACAGTAC. Protein product: CASSHRDRGGEQY. The whole CDR3 protein is CASSHRDRGGEQYF. The chain uses TRBV14 and TRBJ2-7; 11 bases map to TRBD1. The read terminates 1 residue before the CDR3 end, so the remaining end is supplied by the germline J gene. With 5 bases clipped from V and 6 bases from J, the junction kept 7 bases outside the gene matches. There are 14 residues in the CDR3. The germline gives CDR1 SGHDT, CDR2 FRDEAV.